These T cell receptor beta chains were read from a single sample in a study of a mutant IDH1 vaccine in newly diagnosed glioma. TCRdb's copy holds only in-frame clones and misses some; the assay was immunoSEQ multiplex PCR. The data show approximately 70,000 clones, less than 85% seen once. The sequencing here drew on PBMCs, taken from a glioma patient treated with radiotherapy, temozolomide or both. These TCRs come from a man between 50 and 59 years old with glioma. Both conserved end residues are part of each CDR3. The D gene is left open where the match is weak. The size field is filled for only some rows; it gives once, few, many or a size class.

abundance,v_gene,len,j_gene,d_gene,CDR3aa,CDR3nt
-,TRBV14,14,TRBJ1-1,TRBD1,CASSRGTGIREAFF,TGTGCCAGCAGCCGAGGGACAGGGATTCGGGAAGCTTTCTTT
-,TRBV5-1,14,TRBJ1-1,-,CASSLGEKNTEAFF,TGCGCCAGCAGCCTCGGGGAAAAGAACACTGAAGCTTTCTTT
-,TRBV27,16,TRBJ1-5,-,CASSLHPDSLNQPQHF,TGTGCCAGCAGTCTCCATCCGGACAGCCTCAATCAGCCCCAGCATTTT
-,TRBV18,11,TRBJ2-7,-,CASSLRGEQYF,TGTGCCAGCTCCCTCAGGGGCGAGCAGTACTTC
-,TRBV6-5,14,TRBJ2-1,TRBD1,CASKGQGRYNEQFF,TGTGCCAGCAAGGGACAGGGGAGGTACAATGAGCAGTTCTTC
-,TRBV5-4,14,TRBJ2-7,TRBD1,CASSPRDSLYEQYF,TGTGCCAGCAGCCCCCGGGACAGCCTCTACGAGCAGTACTTC
-,TRBV9,15,TRBJ1-3,TRBD1,CASSSDRGGGNTIYF,TGTGCCAGCAGCAGTGACAGGGGAGGCGGAAACACCATATATTTT
-,TRBV6-5,16,TRBJ2-2,-,CASSYFSGLNTGELFF,TGTGCCAGCAGTTACTTCAGCGGGCTGAACACCGGGGAGCTGTTTTTT
-,TRBV5-4,13,TRBJ2-1,-,CASSLGSFNEQFF,TGTGCCAGCAGCTTGGGGTCCTTCAATGAGCAGTTCTTC
once,TRBV11-3,11,TRBJ2-1,-,CASSFGEEQFF,TGTGCCAGCAGCTTTGGGGAGGAGCAGTTCTTC
-,TRBV10-3,14,TRBJ1-6,-,CAISDLIKNSPLHF,TGTGCCATCAGTGATTTGATTAAGAATTCACCCCTCCACTTT
-,TRBV5-6,12,TRBJ2-2,-,CASTLGSGELFF,TGTGCCAGCACCCTGGGGTCCGGGGAGCTGTTTTTT
once,TRBV19,13,TRBJ1-6,-,CASRADYNSPLHF,TGTGCCAGCAGAGCCGACTATAATTCACCCCTCCACTTT
-,TRBV5-5,15,TRBJ1-2,TRBD1,CASSLEGTEVVGYTF,TGTGCCAGCAGCTTGGAGGGGACAGAAGTGGTAGGCTACACCTTC
-,TRBV15,15,TRBJ1-6,TRBD1,CATSRDVQGDSPLHF,TGTGCCACCAGCAGAGATGTGCAGGGGGATTCACCCCTCCACTTT
-,TRBV2,20,TRBJ1-5,-,CASSEAPGGLSLYSNQPQHF,TGTGCCAGCAGTGAAGCCCCGGGGGGGCTCTCACTTTATAGCAATCAGCCCCAGCATTTT
-,TRBV9,14,TRBJ1-5,-,CASSVDGANQPQHF,TGTGCCAGCAGCGTAGATGGAGCCAATCAGCCCCAGCATTTT
few,TRBV27,13,TRBJ1-1,-,CASRRGGQSRAFF,TGTGCCAGCAGAAGGGGCGGACAGTCCCGAGCTTTCTTT
-,TRBV4-3,15,TRBJ2-7,-,CASSQEEGSSYEQYF,TGCGCCAGCAGCCAAGAAGAGGGGAGCTCCTACGAGCAGTACTTC